This TCR beta chain is drawn from a study of blood T cell repertoires in COVID-19. Study in general: T cells, B-cell-depleted T cells, or PBMCs supplied cDNA or gDNA.

Authors' methods: Amplifying reference gene primers gave estimates of nucleated cell counts. Clones were read by immunoSEQ multiplex PCR, and TCRdb kept only the in-frame ones, dropping some. The DNA was the basis for D and trimming; V, J and clone size are from that table. The sample lists 200,000 to 250,000 clones, under 90% occurring once. Participants, about 18 to 95 years old, spanned fewer than 25 US areas. Cohorts were assigned according to the clinical history that participants reported. This CDR3 region has 13 residues. In germline, CDR1 is SGHVS, CDR2 FQNEAQ. The V and J ends lost 6 bases and 4 bases respectively, with 12 bases between them.

Material: PBMCs or T cells enriched from blood (not recorded which). This sequence was found in a woman in her forties or fifties who had been exposed to COVID-19. J is TRBJ1-1 and V is TRBV7-8; TRBD1 is a possible D gene (6 bases). CDR3 residues: CASSYRVITEAFF. The CDR3, as DNA: TGTGCCAGCAGTTACAGGGTGATCACTGAAGCTTTCTTT.